This is a list of T cell receptor beta chains from one sample in a study of identifying expanded T cells in peripheral blood. Repertoires were generated with immunoSEQ multiplex PCR, while TCRdb's copy carries only in-frame clones and drops some. The repertoire has 100,000 to 150,000 clones, about 86% of them found once; the top ten carry around 8.2%. Sequenced: blood. Receptor source: a person aged 18-69 years in good health. Both conserved end residues are trimmed from each CDR3. The D gene is left open where the match is weak.

TRBJ2-1	TRBV5-1	TRBD1	ASSLMGTGTYNEQF
TRBJ1-5	TRBV23-1	NA	ASSLRRRGGDQPQH
TRBJ1-4	TRBV5-1	TRBD1	ASSIGTGLGEKLF
TRBJ1-6	TRBV27	TRBD1	ASSFRLTGSNNSPLH
TRBJ1-2	TRBV5-1	NA	ASSVGLREILNGYT
TRBJ2-7	TRBV5-1	TRBD2	ASSWRAGIYEQY
TRBJ2-7	TRBV7-2	TRBD2	ASSSTSGGNEQY
TRBJ2-1	TRBV11-1	TRBD1	ASSLAPQGAQNEQF
TRBJ2-5	TRBV28	NA	ASGGGLGETQY
TRBJ2-6	TRBV19	NA	ASSKQVAGANVLT
TRBJ1-2	TRBV2	NA	ASSVDDYGYT
TRBJ1-4	TRBV5-6	NA	ASSIDRMMEKLF
TRBJ2-7	TRBV6-5	NA	ASSPDWETYEQY
TRBJ2-1	TRBV2	TRBD2	ASSARLADLYNEQF
TRBJ1-4	TRBV2	NA	ASSTTPTNEKLF
TRBJ1-5	TRBV2	TRBD1	ASSGGQFNQPQH
TRBJ2-7	TRBV29-1	TRBD2	SVERTRGEQY
TRBJ2-2	TRBV25-1	TRBD2	ASSDETSGPRELF
TRBJ2-1	TRBV27	NA	ASSIQTRSSYNEQF
TRBJ2-3	TRBV2	TRBD2	ASSDSASGGTDTQY
TRBJ1-2	TRBV30	NA	AFTRQNYGYT
TRBJ1-5	TRBV18	NA	ASSPGGRGNQPQH
TRBJ1-5	TRBV19	NA	ASSIEEGGDQPQH
TRBJ1-6	TRBV4-1	NA	ASSQDYRVYSPLH
TRBJ2-3	TRBV19	NA	ASSMVGSDGGTDTQY
TRBJ2-3	TRBV5-1	NA	ASSFGSRDTQY
TRBJ1-4	TRBV19	NA	ASSIGGLGEKLF
TRBJ2-1	TRBV29-1	NA	SAERGGNEQF
TRBJ2-1	TRBV7-2	TRBD2	ASSPAGGLYNEQF
TRBJ1-5	TRBV2	NA	ASSFQLGDNQPQH
TRBJ1-2	TRBV5-5	NA	ASSSRDLGNYGYT
TRBJ1-1	TRBV7-6	NA	ASSRQIPTEAF
TRBJ2-1	TRBV4-1	NA	ASSQDYKYPSSYNEQF
TRBJ2-7	TRBV28	NA	ASSLDRTVTYEQY
TRBJ1-5	TRBV5-8	NA	ASSRWGQAGVHQPQH
TRBJ2-3	TRBV4-1	TRBD2	ASSRLAGGPRTDTQY
TRBJ1-1	TRBV10-3	NA	AISESLGRHEAF
TRBJ2-2	TRBV19	NA	ASSIRSGYTGELF
TRBJ2-5	TRBV28	TRBD1	ASSDRVETQY
TRBJ1-1	TRBV11-3	NA	ASSPGDGPDTEAF